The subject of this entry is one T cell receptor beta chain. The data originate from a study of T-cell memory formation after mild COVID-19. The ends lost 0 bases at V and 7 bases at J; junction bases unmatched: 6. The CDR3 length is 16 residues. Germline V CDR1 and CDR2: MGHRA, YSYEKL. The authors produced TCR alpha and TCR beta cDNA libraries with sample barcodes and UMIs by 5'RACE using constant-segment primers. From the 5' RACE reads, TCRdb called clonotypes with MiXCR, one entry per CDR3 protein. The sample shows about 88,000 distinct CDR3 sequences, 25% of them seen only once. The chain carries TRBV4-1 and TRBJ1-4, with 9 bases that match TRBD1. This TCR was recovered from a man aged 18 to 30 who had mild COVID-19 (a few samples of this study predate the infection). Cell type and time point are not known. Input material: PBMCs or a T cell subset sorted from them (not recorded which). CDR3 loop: CASSQDQGTGIEKLFF. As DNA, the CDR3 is TGCGCCAGCAGCCAAGATCAGGGGACAGGGATTGAAAAACTGTTTTTT.